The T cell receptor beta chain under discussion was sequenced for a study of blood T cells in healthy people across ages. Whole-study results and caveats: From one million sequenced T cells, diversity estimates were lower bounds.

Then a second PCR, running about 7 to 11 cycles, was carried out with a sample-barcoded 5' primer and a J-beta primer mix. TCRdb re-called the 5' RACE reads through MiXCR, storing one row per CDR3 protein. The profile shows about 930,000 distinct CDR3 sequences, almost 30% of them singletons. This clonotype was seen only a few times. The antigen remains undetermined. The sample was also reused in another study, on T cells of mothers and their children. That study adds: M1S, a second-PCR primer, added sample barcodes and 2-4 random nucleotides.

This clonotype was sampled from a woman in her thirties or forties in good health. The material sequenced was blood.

This CDR3 reads CAIYSGGEANEQFF. CDR3 DNA sequence: TGTGCCATTTACTCAGGGGGGGAGGCCAATGAGCAGTTCTTC. This chain uses TRBV10-3 with TRBJ2-1; tentatively, D is TRBD1 or TRBD2 (7 bases each). The CDR3 length is 14 residues. The germline V gene encodes CDR1 ENHRY and CDR2 SYGVKD. Trimming removed 9 bases at V and 6 bases at J, with 18 bases between.